Presented here are 24 T cell receptor beta chains from one specimen sequenced in a study of blood T cell repertoires in COVID-19. Assay: immunoSEQ multiplex PCR; the TCRdb copy retains only in-frame clones and omits some. Found here are 28,000 or so clones, 88% of them singletons; the top ten hold 7% to 8%. The sequenced material came from peripheral blood. All receptors come from a woman between 45 and 60 years old with active COVID-19.

The CDR3 DNA follows: TGTGCCATCAGAACTCCCAGAGGGAATGAGCAGTTCTTC. Translating it yields CAIRTPRGNEQFF. J is TRBJ2-1 and V is TRBV10-3; perhaps TRBD2 as D (5 bases). Trimming stripped 6 bases from V and 7 bases from J, with 13 bases between. CDR1 and CDR2 from the germline V gene are ENHRY and SYGVKD. The CDR3 loop spans 13 amino acids.

V gene TRBV4-2 combines with J gene TRBJ2-7, with 8 bases aligning to TRBD2. The trim removed 4 bases at V and 4 bases at J, leaving 3 bases unmatched. Germline V lookup: CDR1 LGHNA, CDR2 YNFKEQ. The CDR3 has 13 amino acids. The chain's CDR3 is CASSPRGGYEQYF. The CDR3 DNA sequence: TGTGCCAGCAGCCCCCGGGGGGGATACGAGCAGTACTTC.

On this clone: This sample includes further DNA sequences coding for the same CDR3. The chain recombines TRBV7-2 with TRBJ1-2; TRBD1 matches 9 bases. Germline V gives CDR1 SGHTA, CDR2 FQGNSA. The CDR3 length is 14 residues. V was clipped by 2 bases and J by 5 bases; unmatched bases: 3. The CDR3 bases are TGTGCCAGCAGCTTACCGGGACAGGGATATGGCTACACCTTC. It encodes CASSLPGQGYGYTF.

The CDR3 nucleotides read TGTGCCATCAGAACTAGCGGGACGTACTACGAGCAGTACTTC. This codes for CAIRTSGTYYEQYF. V gene TRBV10-3 combines with J gene TRBJ2-7, with TRBD2 matching over 10 bases. The V gene's germline CDR1 is ENHRY and CDR2 SYGVKD. The CDR3 length is 14 residues. J lost 3 bases, V lost 6 bases, and 5 bases had no gene match.

V and J are TRBV7-6 and TRBJ2-1; 11 bases agree with TRBD2. Per the germline V gene, CDR1 is SGHVS and CDR2 is FNYEAQ. J lost 9 bases, V lost 3 bases, and 22 bases had no gene match. The length of the CDR3 is 20 residues. The CDR3 region has the DNA TGTGCCAGCAGCTTTCCCTTGACAGGACTAGCGGGCCGACGTTGGAGTGAGCAGTTCTTC. Translated: CASSFPLTGLAGRRWSEQFF.

This clone was seen only a few times. The V gene is TRBV4-1, the J gene TRBJ1-1, with D uncertain. CDR3 length: 15 amino acids. Trimming pared 0 bases from V and 3 bases from J, leaving 11 bases between. Germline CDR1 MGHRA, CDR2 YSYEKL. The CDR3 protein is CASSQDTGGYTEAFF. The CDR3 DNA follows: TGCGCCAGCAGCCAAGACACGGGAGGGTACACTGAAGCTTTCTTT.

The CDR3 loop reads CASSPRTGRDTQYF. The CDR3, as DNA: TGTGCCAGCAGTCCCAGAACAGGGCGAGATACGCAGTATTTT. V is TRBV28 and J is TRBJ2-3; TRBD1 is a possible D gene (6 bases). CDR3 length: 14 amino acids. CDR1 and CDR2 (germline): MDHEN, SYDVKM. The V end lost 5 bases, the J end lost 5 bases, and 14 bases lay between the germline ends.

This clone came up once. This chain uses TRBV9 with TRBJ2-2, with D tentatively TRBD2 (6 bases). The CDR3 covers 14 residues. Trimming removed 4 bases from V and 6 bases from J, with 13 bases in between. Germline lookup yields CDR1 SGDLS and CDR2 YYNGEE. In DNA, the CDR3 is TGTGCCAGCAGCACCGGGACTCAACCCGGGGAGCTGTTTTTT. Translation: CASSTGTQPGELFF.

The V gene is TRBV19, the J gene TRBJ2-2, with 12 bases that match TRBD2. Trimming removed 5 bases from V and 10 bases from J; junction bases left unmatched: 8. Looked up from germline, CDR1 is LNHDA and CDR2 is SQIVND (reference sequence). The CDR3 has 15 residues. In DNA, the CDR3 is TGTGCCAGTAGTCCACTAGCGGGAGGAACTGCGGAGCTGTTTTTT. The encoded protein is CASSPLAGGTAELFF.

The chain is built from TRBV3-1 (or the pseudogene TRBV3-2) and TRBJ2-1; 8 bases align to TRBD2. Germline loops: CDR1 LGHDT, CDR2 YNNKEL (reference sequence). V lost 0 bases, J lost 6 bases, and 4 bases stayed unmatched. This CDR3 has 15 residues. The CDR3 coding sequence is TGTGCCAGCAGCCAAGATCGAGCGGGGGTCAATGAGCAGTTCTTC. Translating it yields CASSQDRAGVNEQFF.

This sequence joins TRBV7-8 and TRBJ2-3; D ambiguous. The germline gives CDR1 SGHVS, CDR2 FQNEAQ. V was shortened by 3 bases and J by 0 bases, with 10 bases between the two germline ends. The CDR3 consists of 15 residues. CDR3 sequence (DNA): TGTGCCAGCAGCTTCGAATTTACTAGCACAGATACGCAGTATTTT. The encoded protein is CASSFEFTSTDTQYF.

This clone was detected once. This chain joins TRBV28 and TRBJ2-1; weak D call: TRBD2 (5 bases). V shed 10 bases and J shed 3 bases, with 19 bases lying between them. Germline V gene data show CDR1 as MDHEN and CDR2 as SYDVKM. The CDR3 has 15 residues. The chain's CDR3 is CATLKTTMVYNEQFF. CDR3 bases: TGTGCCACACTAAAGACTACTATGGTCTACAATGAGCAGTTCTTC.

The chain is built from TRBV7-8 and TRBJ1-2; D is perhaps TRBD1 (5 bases). V dropped 5 bases and J dropped 2 bases, with 18 bases sitting between them. CDR3 length: 16 amino acids. The germline CDR1 and CDR2 sequences are SGHVS and FQNEAQ. As DNA, the CDR3 is TGTGCCAGCAGCCAATACACAGGTGTCGTCAACTATGGCTACACCTTC. Translating it yields CASSQYTGVVNYGYTF.

The J gene is TRBJ1-4, the V gene TRBV27, with a tentative D call TRBD1 (6 bases). The CDR3 is made up of 15 amino acids. With 7 bases removed from V and 4 bases from J, the gap between germline ends came to 16 bases. CDR1 and CDR2 from the germline V gene are MNHEY and SMNVEV (reference sequence). CDR3 loop: CASKGGNGRNEKLFF. The CDR3 DNA reads TGTGCCAGCAAGGGGGGGAACGGCCGTAATGAAAAACTGTTTTTT.

V and J are TRBV30 and TRBJ1-2, with D maybe TRBD1 (6 bases). CDR1 and CDR2 from the germline V gene are GTSNPN and SVGIG (reference sequence). The CDR3 is made up of 16 amino acids. The V end was cut by 2 bases, the J end by 2 bases, with 18 bases between. The CDR3 here is CAWSKNLDRLNYGYTF. CDR3 sequence (DNA): TGTGCCTGGAGTAAAAACCTGGACAGACTGAACTATGGCTACACCTTC.

The genes are TRBV5-1 and TRBJ2-3, with 7 bases lining up with TRBD2. The CDR3 is made up of 17 amino acids. Germline lookup yields CDR1 SGHRS and CDR2 YFSETQ. The junction had 14 bases not matched to a gene; V was cut back by 3 bases and J by 4 bases. Here the CDR3 DNA reads TGCGCCAGCAGCTCGGGGGGTGCGGGACCTCCCGCAGATACGCAGTATTTT. Protein sequence: CASSSGGAGPPADTQYF.

The DNA of the CDR3 is TGTGCCAGTATCCGGGGAGGAAGGACCGGGGAGCTGTTTTTT. It encodes CASIRGGRTGELFF. This chain links TRBV6-5 with TRBJ2-2; possibly TRBD2 for D (6 bases). CDR3 length: 14 residues. Germline V CDR1 and CDR2: MNHEY, SVGAGI. The V and J ends lost 9 bases and 5 bases respectively, with 16 bases between them.

V gene TRBV2 combines with J gene TRBJ2-4; a weak D match, TRBD2 (6 bases). The germline V gene encodes CDR1 SNHLY and CDR2 FYNNEI. The CDR3 is 14 amino acids. V lost 6 bases and J 10 bases, leaving 19 bases between the germline ends. This CDR3 is CASRSGTHPLIQYF. CDR3 sequence (DNA): TGTGCCAGCAGGTCCGGGACTCATCCTCTTATTCAGTACTTC.

This sequence joins TRBV4-1 and TRBJ2-1, with 9 bases matching TRBD2. The germline V gene encodes CDR1 MGHRA and CDR2 YSYEKL. This CDR3 comprises 15 residues. The V segment lost 1 base and the J segment 6 bases; nucleotides outside the gene matches: 4. The CDR3 DNA is TGCGCCAGCAGCCAAGTAATTAGCGGGAGCAATGAGCAGTTCTTC. It translates to CASSQVISGSNEQFF.

The chain links TRBV2 to TRBJ2-5; 13 positions agree with TRBD2. The junction had 7 bases not matched to a gene; V was cut back by 5 bases and J by 7 bases. This CDR3 is 15 amino acids long. Per the germline V gene, CDR1 is SNHLY and CDR2 is FYNNEI. The DNA for the CDR3 is TGTGCCAGCAGTTCGGGACTAGCGGGAACATGGACCCAGTACTTC. Translation: CASSSGLAGTWTQYF.

The chain uses TRBV12-3 or TRBV12-4 and TRBJ1-4; D perhaps matches TRBD1 (5 bases). The CDR3 has 13 residues. V gave up 7 bases and J gave up 6 bases, with 12 bases separating them. The CDR3 coding sequence is TGTGCCAGCACCGCAGGGATGGATGAAAAACTGTTTTTT. Amino acid sequence: CASTAGMDEKLFF.

The genes are TRBV5-6 and TRBJ1-1; D possibly corresponds to TRBD1 (6 bases). Trimming took off 7 bases at V and 1 base at J, with 14 bases between the two ends. This CDR3 spans 14 amino acids. Per the germline V gene, CDR1 is SGHDT and CDR2 is YYEEEE. CDR3 in DNA: TGTGCCAGCGGAAAACAGGGATGGAACACTGAAGCTTTCTTT. This encodes CASGKQGWNTEAFF.

The gene calls are TRBV7-9 and TRBJ1-1; the D is unclear. Trimming stripped 10 bases from V and 3 bases from J, with 9 bases between. This CDR3 is 11 amino acids long. The germline V gene encodes CDR1 SEHNR and CDR2 FQNEAQ (reference sequence). DNA for the CDR3: TGTGCCACCCACGAGTACACTGAAGCTTTCTTT. Protein: CATHEYTEAFF.

The genes are TRBV14 and TRBJ2-1, with unresolved D. V lost 0 bases, J lost 0 bases, and 12 bases lay in between. Germline CDR1 SGHDN, CDR2 FVKESK. There are 17 residues in the CDR3. The CDR3 sequence: CASSQEAQPGSYNEQFF. CDR3 in DNA: TGTGCCAGCAGCCAAGAGGCACAGCCCGGCTCCTACAATGAGCAGTTCTTC.